This T cell receptor (beta chain) was retrieved from a study of blood T cell repertoires in COVID-19. The study recruited people aged roughly 18 to 89 years across under 25 US areas. This clone was found many times. V was pared by 1 base and J by 7 bases, with 13 bases of the junction left unmatched. The germline V gene has CDR1 SGHVS and CDR2 FQNEAQ. This CDR3 is 17 amino acids long. Sequencing was performed with immunoSEQ multiplex PCR; in TCRdb, only in-frame clones are kept and a portion is missing. The sample has about 300,000 clones; under 90% are singletons. The sequenced material came from PBMCs or T cells enriched from blood (not recorded which). The clonotype was recovered from a woman between 35 and 50 years old who had recovered from COVID-19. This sequence joins TRBV7-8 and TRBJ2-1, with 7 bases that match TRBD1. Here the CDR3 DNA reads TGTGCCAGCAGCTTAGAGGCCCGGACAGGTGCAGAAAATGAGCAGTTCTTC. This gives the protein CASSLEARTGAENEQFF.